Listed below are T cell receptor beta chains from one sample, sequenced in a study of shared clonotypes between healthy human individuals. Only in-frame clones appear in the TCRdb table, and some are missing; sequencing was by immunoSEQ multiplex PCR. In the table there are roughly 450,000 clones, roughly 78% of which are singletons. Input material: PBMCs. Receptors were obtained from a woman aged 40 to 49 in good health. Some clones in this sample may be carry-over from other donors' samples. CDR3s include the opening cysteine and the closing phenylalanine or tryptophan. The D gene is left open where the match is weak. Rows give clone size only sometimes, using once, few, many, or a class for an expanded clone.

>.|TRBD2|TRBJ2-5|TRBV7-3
TGTGCCAGCAGCTTAAGTGGCGGGAGCCAAGAGACCCAGTACTTC
CASSLSGGSQETQYF
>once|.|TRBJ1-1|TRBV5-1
TGCGCCAGCAGACGGGGGGCGGACACTGAAGCTTTCTTT
CASRRGADTEAFF
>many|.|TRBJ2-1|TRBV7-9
TGTGCCAGCAGTCCGCCAGTAGAGGATGAGCAGTTCTTC
CASSPPVEDEQFF
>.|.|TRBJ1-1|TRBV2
TGTGCCAGCAGTGAAGGCAGGGGTAGGAACACTGAAGCTTTCTTT
CASSEGRGRNTEAFF
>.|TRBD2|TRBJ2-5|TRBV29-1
TGCAGCGTTCAAGGAGGCGGGAGCTTGCAAGAGACCCAGTACTTC
CSVQGGGSLQETQYF
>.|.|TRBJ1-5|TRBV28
TGTGCCAGCAGTTTAGGGTCCGGGGCCTTTAGCAATCAGCCCCAGCATTTT
CASSLGSGAFSNQPQHF
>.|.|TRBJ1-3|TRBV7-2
TGTGCCAGCAGCTTAGAGGCGGGCAGCTTCTCTGGAAACACCATATATTTT
CASSLEAGSFSGNTIYF
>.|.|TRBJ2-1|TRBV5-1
TGCGCCAGCAGCTCAGAGAACGGGAGAAATGAGCAGTTCTTC
CASSSENGRNEQFF
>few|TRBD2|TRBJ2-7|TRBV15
TGTGCCACCAGCAGAGATTTAACTAGCGGGACGTACGAGCAGTACTTC
CATSRDLTSGTYEQYF
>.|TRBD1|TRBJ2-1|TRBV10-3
TGTGCCATCAGACAGCAGGTCGGGACAGGGTCCTACAATGAGCAGTTCTTC
CAIRQQVGTGSYNEQFF
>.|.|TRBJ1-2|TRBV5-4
TGTGCCAGCAGGGACCGGGACATACTATATGGCTACACCTTC
CASRDRDILYGYTF
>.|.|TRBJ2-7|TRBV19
TGTGCCAGTGATCAGGGTTACGAGCAGTACTTC
CASDQGYEQYF
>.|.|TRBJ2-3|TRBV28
TGTGCCAGCAGCTCCAGGGGTTATACGCAGTATTTT
CASSSRGYTQYF
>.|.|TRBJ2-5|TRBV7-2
TGTGCCAGCAGCTTCGGGGTCTCAGAGACCCAGTACTTC
CASSFGVSETQYF
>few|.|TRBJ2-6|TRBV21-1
TGTGCCAGCAGCACCTCGACAGTGGGTAAGGGGTTAGGGGCTCTTCGGGCCAACGTCCTGACTTTC
CASSTSTVGKGLGALRANVLTF
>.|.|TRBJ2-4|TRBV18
TGTGCCAGCTCACCACGTTGGGACACACTAGCCAAAAACATTCAGTACTTC
CASSPRWDTLAKNIQYF
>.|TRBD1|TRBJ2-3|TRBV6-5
TGTGCCAGCAGGGGACAGCGGTACACAGATACGCAGTATTTT
CASRGQRYTDTQYF
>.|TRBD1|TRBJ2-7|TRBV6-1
TGTGCCAGCAAAGGGACAGGAAGCTACGAGCAGTACTTC
CASKGTGSYEQYF
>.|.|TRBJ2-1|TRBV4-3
TGCGCCAGCAGCCAAGATAGCGGTCTAGCGAACAATGAGCAGTTCTTC
CASSQDSGLANNEQFF
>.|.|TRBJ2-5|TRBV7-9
TGTGCCAGCAGCTTCGAGGGGGACCAAGAGACCCAGTACTTC
CASSFEGDQETQYF
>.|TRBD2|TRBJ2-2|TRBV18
TGTGCCAGCTCACCAACGGGACTAGCGGTGGAGCTGTTTTTT
CASSPTGLAVELFF
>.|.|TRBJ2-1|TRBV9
TGTGCCAGCAGCTACACCGGGAACAACAATGAGCAGTTCTTC
CASSYTGNNNEQFF
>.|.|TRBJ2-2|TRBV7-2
TGTGCCAGCAGCTTAGGAGGAGGGGTGAACACCGGGGAGCTGTTTTTT
CASSLGGGVNTGELFF
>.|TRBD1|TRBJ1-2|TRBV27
TGTGCCAGCAGACCGACAGGGCGCTATGGCTACACCTTC
CASRPTGRYGYTF
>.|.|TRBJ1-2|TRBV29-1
TGCAGCGTTGAAGATAGCTCCGTCTATGGCTACACCTTC
CSVEDSSVYGYTF
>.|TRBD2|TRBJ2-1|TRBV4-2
TGTGCCAGCAGCCAAGATCTAGAACTAGCGGGATACTCTGAGCAGTTCTTC
CASSQDLELAGYSEQFF